This T cell receptor (beta chain) came from a study of T cell responses to AZD1222 COVID-19 vaccine. Findings and limits, study-wide: Baseline seropositivity occurred in only a handful of AZD1222 recipients. The study sampled repertoires only after the peak T cell response. A reported finding is that nearly half of spike-specific TCRs target unmutated variant regions.

Points on this clone: The antigen is not known.

In germline, CDR1 is MNHNS, CDR2 SASEGT. The CDR3 consists of 17 residues. Trimming removed 3 bases from V and 2 bases from J; junction bases left unmatched: 5. Clones were sequenced by immunoSEQ multiplex PCR, and TCRdb holds only the in-frame ones, with some missing. This sample has some 150,000 clones; approximately 90% occur once, and the top ten carry 2.5% to 3%. The chain uses TRBV6-1 and TRBJ1-4, with 11 bases lining up with TRBD1. The source material was peripheral blood, sampled on day 0 of MenACWY control vaccination. The TCR originated in an adult in good health. CDR3 sequence reads: CASSDWTGGGTNEKLFF. The CDR3 nucleotides read TGTGCCAGCAGTGACTGGACAGGGGGCGGCACTAATGAAAAACTGTTTTTT.